One sample yielded the 21 T cell receptor beta chains listed below, sequenced in a study of cytomegalovirus exposure and HLA in healthy donors. Primers for the PCR totalled 60 Vbeta and 13 Jbeta. Sequencing used immunoSEQ multiplex PCR; TCRdb keeps in-frame clones, though not all of them. Of 150,000 or so clones in the sample, about four fifths are singletons; the top ten hold 2.8%. Material: PBMCs. All receptors come from a man aged 18 to 30 in good health and CMV-seronegative.

The V call is TRBV28, the J call TRBJ1-2; weak D call: TRBD1 (5 bases). V gave up 2 bases and J gave up 8 bases, with 15 bases separating them. The CDR3 consists of 14 residues. From germline, CDR1 is MDHEN and CDR2 SYDVKM. CDR3 protein: CASSLPRQGLGYTF. In nucleotides, the CDR3 is TGTGCCAGCAGTTTACCCCGGCAGGGCCTCGGCTACACCTTC.

This chain joins TRBV7-9 and TRBJ1-2; 10 bases align to TRBD1. Germline lookup yields CDR1 SEHNR and CDR2 FQNEAQ (reference sequence). Trimming removed 2 bases from V and 5 bases from J; junction bases left unmatched: 14. The CDR3 consists of 18 residues. CDR3 sequence (DNA): TGTGCCAGCAGCTTACTGTCGGGACAGGGGTCCCGGGGTTATGGCTACACCTTC. Encoded protein: CASSLLSGQGSRGYGYTF. Together with reference TRBV7-9 and TRBJ1-2, the CDR3 gives the full variable domain: DTGVSQNPRHKITKRGQNVTFRCDPISEHNRLYWYRQTLGQGPEFLTYFQNEAQLEKSRLLSDRFSAERPKGSFSTLEIQRTEQGDSAMYLCASSLLSGQGSRGYGYTFGSGTRLTVV.

Notes on this clone: Sequence at one end of the junction differs from germline and may be a read error. The rearrangement uses TRBV27 and TRBJ2-7; maybe TRBD2 (7 bases). CDR1 is MNHEY and CDR2 is SMNVEV in the germline V gene (reference sequence). The CDR3 extends over 14 amino acids. The CDR3 loop reads CASSLSRGGIEQYF. In DNA form, the CDR3 reads TGTGCCAGCAGTCTATCGAGGGGGGGGATCGAGCAGTACTTC.

This chain connects TRBV7-8 to TRBJ1-3; D gene ambiguous. Trimming removed 1 base at V and 0 bases at J, with 16 bases between. CDR1 is SGHVS and CDR2 is FQNEAQ in the germline V gene. CDR3 length: 18 amino acids. As DNA, the CDR3 is TGTGCCAGCAGCTTAGTGGCGCCAGGATCCCTCTCTGGAAACACCATATATTTT. As protein: CASSLVAPGSLSGNTIYF.

V is TRBV5-4 and J is TRBJ2-7; TRBD1 aligns across 7 bases. Germline V lookup: CDR1 SGHNT, CDR2 YYREEE (reference sequence). V trimming: 4 bases; J trimming: 2 bases; junction bases outside the gene matches: 3. The CDR3 length is 13 residues. The CDR3 spells CASSGQATYEQYF. Written as DNA, the CDR3 is TGTGCCAGCAGCGGACAGGCCACCTACGAGCAGTACTTC.

V gene TRBV4-1 combines with J gene TRBJ2-3; D remains unclear. V lost 4 bases, J lost 4 bases, and 12 bases lay in between. This CDR3 region has 14 residues. Germline V gene lookup returns CDR1 MGHRA and CDR2 YSYEKL. The CDR3: CASSPLSPADTQYF. DNA for the CDR3: TGCGCCAGCAGCCCCCTCTCGCCAGCAGATACGCAGTATTTT.

The chain is built from TRBV4-3 and TRBJ1-2; TRBD1 aligns across 8 bases. Germline V gives CDR1 LGHNA, CDR2 YSLEER. CDR3 length: 14 residues. V trimming: 4 bases; J trimming: 5 bases; junction bases outside the gene matches: 6. The CDR3 DNA is TGCGCCAGCAGCCGCGAGACAGGGGAATATGGCTACACCTTC. Translated, it gives CASSRETGEYGYTF.

This clone was counted between two and nine times. The chain recombines TRBV5-1 with TRBJ2-7, with 8 bases identical to TRBD2. With 2 bases clipped from V and 5 bases from J, the junction kept 12 bases outside the gene matches. The germline gives CDR1 SGHRS, CDR2 YFSETQ. The length of the CDR3 is 16 residues. CDR3 coding DNA: TGCGCCAGCAGCTTACCGTCTGCGGGGGGCGGAGACGAGCAGTACTTC. Translating it yields CASSLPSAGGGDEQYF.

This clone was seen a handful of times. Other DNA sequences in this sample translate to the same CDR3. CDR3 sequence: CASSPGTGSETQYF. The CDR3 nucleotides read TGTGCCAGTAGTCCCGGGACAGGATCGGAGACCCAGTACTTC. The chain joins TRBV19 to TRBJ2-5, with 8 bases that match TRBD1. The CDR3 extends over 14 amino acids. Germline lookup yields CDR1 LNHDA and CDR2 SQIVND (reference sequence). J lost 5 bases, V lost 5 bases, and 7 bases had no gene match.

The table lists this clone with a few counts. The chain links TRBV28 to TRBJ1-5; TRBD1 matches 7 bases. The V gene's germline CDR1 is MDHEN and CDR2 SYDVKM. The CDR3 totals 14 residues. Trimming took 6 bases from V and 4 from J; bases not matched to a gene: 6. DNA of the CDR3: TGTGCCAGCAGCTTGAGACAGGGTAATCAGCCCCAGCATTTT. This codes for CASSLRQGNQPQHF.

The DNA for the CDR3 is TGTGCCAGCTCACCAGGCACCCTAGGATGGGCTTTCTTT. It translates to CASSPGTLGWAFF. The chain uses TRBV18 and TRBJ1-1; D is uncertain. V lost 2 bases, J lost 11 bases, and 15 bases lay in between. In germline, CDR1 is KGHSH, CDR2 LQKENI. The CDR3 is 13 amino acids.

The V and J genes are TRBV27 and TRBJ1-1; 9 positions agree with TRBD1. The junction had 11 bases not matched to a gene; V was cut back by 2 bases and J by 7 bases. CDR3 size: 16 residues. Germline V gene data show CDR1 as MNHEY and CDR2 as SMNVEV (reference sequence). CDR3 bases: TGTGCCAGCAGTTTACTCCCGGGACAGGGTAAAAATGAAGCTTTCTTT. It translates to CASSLLPGQGKNEAFF.

This rearrangement joins TRBV6-1 to TRBJ2-7; TRBD1 matches 7 bases. This CDR3 has 15 residues. V lost 5 bases, J lost 1 base, and 8 bases stayed unmatched. CDR1 is MNHNS, CDR2 SASEGT, per germline. The CDR3 reads CASSFPGQMSYEQYV. The CDR3 DNA reads TGTGCCAGCAGTTTTCCGGGACAGATGTCCTACGAGCAGTACGTC.

The chain uses TRBV30 and TRBJ2-1; D remains unclear. The V end lost 0 bases, the J end lost 0 bases, and 12 bases lay between the germline ends. CDR1 is GTSNPN and CDR2 is SVGIG in the germline V gene (reference sequence). This CDR3 is 16 amino acids long. The CDR3 reads CAWSVLDTSSYNEQFF. The CDR3 region has the DNA TGTGCCTGGAGTGTACTTGACACCAGCTCCTACAATGAGCAGTTCTTC.

The rearrangement links TRBV7-8 to TRBJ2-2, with 7 bases that match TRBD1. The J segment lost 0 bases and the V segment lost 5 bases, leaving 6 bases of the junction unmatched. Germline loops: CDR1 SGHVS, CDR2 FQNEAQ. The CDR3 spans 16 residues. CDR3 sequence (DNA): TGTGCCAGCAGCCCCTGGACAGGCGCGAACACCGGGGAGCTGTTTTTT. It codes for CASSPWTGANTGELFF.

V and J are TRBV5-8 and TRBJ2-1, with 8 positions matching TRBD1. With 3 bases clipped from V and 0 bases from J, the junction kept 2 bases outside the gene matches. Germline V gene data show CDR1 as SGHTS and CDR2 as YDEGEE. The CDR3 has 15 amino acids. CDR3 protein: CASSWDRSSYNEQFF. CDR3 in DNA: TGTGCCAGCAGCTGGGACAGGAGCTCCTACAATGAGCAGTTCTTC. Looking up the rest from reference TRBV5-8 and TRBJ2-1 gives the full variable domain: EAGVTQSPTHLIKTRGQQATLRCSPISGHTSVYWYQQALGLGLQFLLWYDEGEERNRGNFPPRFSGRQFPNYSSELNVNALELEDSALYLCASSWDRSSYNEQFFGPGTRLTVL.

The chain uses TRBV14 and TRBJ2-5; D is perhaps TRBD2 (5 bases). V lost 3 bases and J 3 bases, leaving 20 bases between the germline ends. The CDR3 length is 17 residues. The germline CDR1 and CDR2 sequences are SGHDN and FVKESK. The CDR3 nucleotides are TGTGCCAGCAGCCATCGCCCCTCGTGGGGTAGCGAAGAGACCCAGTACTTC. Translated: CASSHRPSWGSEETQYF.

The chain carries TRBV5-1 and TRBJ2-3, with 14 bases lining up with TRBD2. CDR3 size: 17 residues. V trimming: 6 bases; J trimming: 0 bases; junction bases outside the gene matches: 6. CDR1 SGHRS and CDR2 YFSETQ come from the germline V gene. This CDR3 reads CASTRLAGGSSTDTQYF. CDR3 DNA: TGCGCCAGCACCCGACTAGCGGGGGGGTCTAGCACAGATACGCAGTATTTT.

This chain connects TRBV10-1 to TRBJ1-1; D is uncertain. CDR1 is WNHNN, CDR2 SYGVQD, per germline (reference sequence). Trimming shortened V by 3 bases and J by 7 bases, and 3 bases separated the two germline ends. This CDR3 comprises 10 residues. CDR3 region: CASSDIEAFF. The CDR3 nucleotides read TGCGCCAGCAGTGATATTGAAGCTTTCTTT.

This clone was detected only a few times. V is TRBV2 and J is TRBJ1-5; D may be TRBD1 (5 bases). The CDR3 has 15 amino acids. From germline, CDR1 is SNHLY and CDR2 FYNNEI. Trimming left V 4 bases short and J 3 bases short, with 13 bases between. Here the CDR3 reads CASSAEGLHNQPQHF. CDR3 DNA: TGTGCCAGCAGTGCAGAGGGACTACACAATCAGCCCCAGCATTTT. Variable domain in full (rest from reference TRBV2 and TRBJ1-5): EPEVTQTPSHQVTQMGQEVILRCVPISNHLYFYWYRQILGQKVEFLVSFYNNEISEKSEIFDDQFSVERPDGSNFTLKIRSTKLEDSAMYFCASSAEGLHNQPQHFGDGTRLSIL.

V gene TRBV18 combines with J gene TRBJ1-5, with no clear D. Between the trimmed V and J ends, which lost 4 bases and 0 bases, there was a span of 16 bases. The CDR3 sequence is 17 residues long. The germline V gene has CDR1 KGHSH and CDR2 LQKENI. DNA for the CDR3: TGTGCCAGCTCACTCGCGAGCCTGGGAGATAGCAATCAGCCCCAGCATTTT. Encoded protein: CASSLASLGDSNQPQHF.